This T cell receptor beta chain was profiled in a study of blood T cell repertoires in COVID-19. Germline V gives CDR1 LGHDT, CDR2 YNNKEL (reference sequence). The CDR3 length is 17 residues. Trimming took 5 bases from V and 2 from J; bases not matched to a gene: 12. Profiling relied on immunoSEQ multiplex PCR, and the TCRdb table lists in-frame clones only, not all of them. The profile shows about 97,000 clones, around 90% of them singletons. Sequenced material: peripheral blood. The TCR comes from a woman aged 45-65 years with COVID-19, enrolled during active disease. The gene calls are TRBV3-1 (or the pseudogene TRBV3-2) and TRBJ2-4; TRBD1 matches 7 bases. The CDR3 sequence is CASSVSTGIWSKNIQYF. As DNA, the CDR3 is TGTGCCAGCAGCGTCTCGACAGGGATTTGGTCCAAAAACATTCAGTACTTC.